These 18 T cell receptor beta chains were sequenced from one sample in a study of Ad26.COV2.S vaccination and SARS-CoV-2 variants. Some clones are missing from TCRdb's copy, which holds only in-frame ones; the method was immunoSEQ multiplex PCR. The data hold roughly 350,000 clones, with roughly 91% observed a single time. As to treatment: roughly 20 received Ad26.COV2.S at low or high dose, single or two shots; several received placebo; per-sample allocation not given. Sampling was done on day 63 after the first vaccine or placebo injection. This specimen was peripheral blood, taken in a trial of Ad26.COV2.S vaccine versus placebo. The receptors were gathered from a person aged 18-65 years who received the Ad26.COV2.S COVID-19 vaccine or a placebo.

The V call is TRBV19, the J call TRBJ2-7; D unresolved. The CDR3 covers 15 residues. CDR1 is LNHDA and CDR2 is SQIVND in the germline V gene (reference sequence). The V end was cut by 5 bases, the J end by 3 bases, with 17 bases between. The CDR3 nucleotides are TGTGCCAGTAGTCCCGGATGGGATAGAGGCTACGAGCAGTACTTC. Translation: CASSPGWDRGYEQYF.

Note on this clone: Compared with germline, one end of the junction differs, possibly owing to a read error. The sample holds other DNA sequences that translate to the same CDR3. The chain recombines TRBV13 with TRBJ2-1, with a weak D call TRBD1 (6 bases). The CDR3 covers 15 residues. Germline V CDR1 and CDR2: PRHDT, FYEKMQ (reference sequence). The chain's CDR3 is CASSLYRVTYNEQFF. CDR3 bases: TGTGCCAGCAGCTTATACAGGGTCACCTACAATGAGCAATTCTTC.

The chain recombines TRBV5-1 with TRBJ1-1; 7 bases are a match to TRBD1. The J segment lost 0 bases and the V segment lost 4 bases, leaving 0 bases of the junction unmatched. The germline V gene encodes CDR1 SGHRS and CDR2 YFSETQ. The CDR3 loop spans 13 amino acids. The chain's CDR3 is CASSGTVNTEAFF. CDR3 bases: TGCGCCAGCAGCGGGACAGTGAACACTGAAGCTTTCTTT. The whole variable domain, filled in from reference TRBV5-1 and TRBJ1-1, reads KAGVTQTPRYLIKTRGQQVTLSCSPISGHRSVSWYQQTPGQGLQFLFEYFSETQRNKGNFPGRFSGRQFSNSRSEMNVSTLELGDSALYLCASSGTVNTEAFFGQGTRLTVV.

This clone is a singleton in its sample. The chain joins TRBV12-3 or TRBV12-4 to TRBJ2-5; D gene unclear. The CDR3 spans 12 residues. Trimming took 6 bases from V and 5 from J, leaving 10 bases between them. CDR3 nucleotide sequence: TGTGCCAGCAGCCTAAACCCCGAGACCCAGTACTTC. Its protein product is CASSLNPETQYF.

This clone turned up a few times. The rearrangement links TRBV28 to TRBJ1-5, with D possibly TRBD1 on 5 matching bases. V dropped 3 bases and J dropped 0 bases, with 9 bases sitting between them. This CDR3 region has 15 residues. CDR1 and CDR2 (germline): MDHEN, SYDVKM. Written as DNA, the CDR3 is TGTGCCAGCAGTTTTGCAGGGCCTAGCAATCAGCCCCAGCATTTT. Protein sequence: CASSFAGPSNQPQHF. Based on the CDR3 plus reference TRBV28 and TRBJ1-5, the full variable domain is DVKVTQSSRYLVKRTGEKVFLECVQDMDHENMFWYRQDPGLGLRLIYFSYDVKMKEKGDIPEGYSVSREKKERFSLILESASTNQTSMYLCASSFAGPSNQPQHFGDGTRLSIL.

This chain connects TRBV21-1 to TRBJ2-2; TRBD2 was called by the table and not checked on the DNA. TRBV21-1 is an annotated pseudogene. The length of the CDR3 is 20 residues. In nucleotides, the CDR3 is TGTGCCAGCAACCGACCGAAACTTAGTAGCGGGGGCTCGAGCACCGGGGAGCTGTTTTTT. Its translation: CASNRPKLSSGGSSTGELFF.

The rearrangement links TRBV28 to TRBJ2-7; 10 positions match TRBD1. Trimming removed 8 bases from V and 0 bases from J; junction bases left unmatched: 4. CDR1 is MDHEN and CDR2 is SYDVKM in the germline V gene. The CDR3 covers 14 residues. In nucleotides, the CDR3 is TGTGCCAGCGCGGACAGGGGGAGCTCCTACGAGCAGTACTTC. It yields the protein CASADRGSSYEQYF. Complete variable domain (other parts from reference TRBV28 and TRBJ2-7): DVKVTQSSRYLVKRTGEKVFLECVQDMDHENMFWYRQDPGLGLRLIYFSYDVKMKEKGDIPEGYSVSREKKERFSLILESASTNQTSMYLCASADRGSSYEQYFGPGTRLTVT.

The gene calls are TRBV20-1 and TRBJ2-7; TRBD2 might be the D (5 bases). The germline V gene has CDR1 DFQATT and CDR2 SNEGSKA (reference sequence). Trimming removed 3 bases at V and 7 bases at J, with 13 bases between. The CDR3 has 12 amino acids. The CDR3 loop reads CSASGETGEQYF. The CDR3 DNA reads TGCAGTGCTAGTGGGGAGACGGGGGAGCAGTACTTC.

This clone is a singleton in its sample. This chain joins TRBV7-2 and TRBJ2-3; D is undetermined. V lost 5 bases, J lost 0 bases, and 9 bases lay in between. This CDR3 is 14 amino acids long. Germline loops: CDR1 SGHTA, CDR2 FQGNSA. CDR3 protein: CASSNRPSTDTQYF. In DNA form, the CDR3 reads TGTGCCAGCAGCAATCGACCCAGCACAGATACGCAGTATTTT.

The genes are TRBV6-5 and TRBJ2-3; the match to TRBD2 covers 7 bases. Germline-derived CDR1 and CDR2 are MNHEY and SVGAGI. The CDR3 covers 15 residues. With V trimmed by 5 bases and J by 2 bases, 7 bases remained unmatched. DNA for the CDR3: TGTGCCAGCAGTATGGGCGGGGGAGTCACAGATACGCAGTATTTT. Translating gives CASSMGGGVTDTQYF.

V gene TRBV28 combines with J gene TRBJ1-5; D is unclear. CDR1 and CDR2 (germline): MDHEN, SYDVKM. V lost 8 bases, J lost 0 bases, and 14 bases lay in between. The CDR3 has 15 residues. The CDR3 spells CASVHPTLSNQPQHF. CDR3 DNA: TGTGCCAGCGTTCATCCGACCCTTAGCAATCAGCCCCAGCATTTT.

The gene calls are TRBV13 and TRBJ2-1; a possible D gene is TRBD1 (5 bases). Germline CDR1 PRHDT, CDR2 FYEKMQ (reference sequence). This CDR3 comprises 14 residues. V shed 4 bases and J shed 7 bases, with 14 bases lying between them. In DNA form, the CDR3 reads TGTGCCAGCAGCTGGGGCAGGGCGCAGAATGAGCAGTTCTTC. As protein: CASSWGRAQNEQFF.

The chain has TRBV4-2 and TRBJ1-6; the D gene is possibly TRBD1 (6 bases). The CDR3 runs 17 residues. CDR1 is LGHNA and CDR2 is YNFKEQ in the germline V gene. The germline V and J ends were trimmed by 5 bases and 1 base, with 15 bases remaining between them. CDR3 amino acids: CASSEGGGGSYNSPLHF. The CDR3 DNA follows: TGTGCCAGCAGCGAAGGGGGGGGTGGGTCCTATAATTCACCCCTCCACTTT.

V gene TRBV9 combines with J gene TRBJ2-3; 9 bases match TRBD2. V lost 3 bases, J lost 4 bases, and 6 bases stayed unmatched. The CDR3 consists of 15 residues. Germline values: CDR1 SGDLS, CDR2 YYNGEE. As DNA, the CDR3 is TGTGCCAGCAGCGCCGGGACTAGCCTGTCAGATACGCAGTATTTT. This encodes CASSAGTSLSDTQYF.

The chain links TRBV10-1 to TRBJ2-2; D gene uncertain. CDR1 and CDR2 from the germline V gene are WNHNN and SYGVQD (reference sequence). V dropped 1 base and J dropped 6 bases, with 6 bases sitting between them. The CDR3 length is 13 residues. As DNA, the CDR3 is TGCGCCAGCAGTGAGTTGGCTGCCGGGGAGCTGTTTTTT. Its protein product is CASSELAAGELFF.

Written as DNA, the CDR3 is TGTGCCAGCAGCTCAGCGGGGCCGAACTATGGCTACACCTTC. Its protein is CASSSAGPNYGYTF. This rearrangement joins TRBV4-2 to TRBJ1-2, with TRBD1 as a possible D gene (5 bases). This CDR3 has 14 amino acids. V lost 5 bases and J lost 2, with 12 bases in between. The germline CDR1 and CDR2 sequences are LGHNA and YNFKEQ.

This rearrangement joins TRBV4-2 to TRBJ2-7; TRBD2 might be the D (7 bases). The CDR3 consists of 17 residues. Trimming stripped 0 bases from V and 4 bases from J, with 19 bases between. Germline CDR1 LGHNA, CDR2 YNFKEQ. DNA of the CDR3: TGTGCCAGCAGCCAAGACCAAGCGGGACATGCCGCTTACGAGCAGTACTTC. Its protein is CASSQDQAGHAAYEQYF.

The genes are TRBV7-2 and TRBJ2-2, with D possibly matching TRBD2 (5 bases). V dropped 1 base and J dropped 1 base, with 7 bases sitting between them. Per the germline V gene, CDR1 is SGHTA and CDR2 is FQGNSA. This CDR3 contains 15 residues. The CDR3 is CASSLGAGNTGELFF. The CDR3 bases are TGTGCCAGCAGCTTAGGGGCGGGGAACACCGGGGAGCTGTTTTTT.